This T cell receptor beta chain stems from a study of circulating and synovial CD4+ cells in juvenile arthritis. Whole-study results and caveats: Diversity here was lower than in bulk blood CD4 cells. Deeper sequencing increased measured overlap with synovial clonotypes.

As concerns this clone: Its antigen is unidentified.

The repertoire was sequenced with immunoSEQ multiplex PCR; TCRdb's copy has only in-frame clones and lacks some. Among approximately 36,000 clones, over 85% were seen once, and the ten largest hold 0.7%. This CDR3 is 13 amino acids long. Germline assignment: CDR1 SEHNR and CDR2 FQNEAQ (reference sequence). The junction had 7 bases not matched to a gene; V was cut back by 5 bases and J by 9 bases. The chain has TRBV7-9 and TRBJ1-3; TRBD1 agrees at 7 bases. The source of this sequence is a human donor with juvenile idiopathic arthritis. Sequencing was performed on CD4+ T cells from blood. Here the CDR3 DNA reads TGTGCCAGCAGCGTCAGCGAGGGGGCCACCATATATTTT. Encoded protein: CASSVSEGATIYF. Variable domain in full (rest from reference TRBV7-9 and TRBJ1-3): DTGVSQNPRHKITKRGQNVTFRCDPISEHNRLYWYRQTLGQGPEFLTYFQNEAQLEKSRLLSDRFSAERPKGSFSTLEIQRTEQGDSAMYLCASSVSEGATIYFGEGSWLTVV.